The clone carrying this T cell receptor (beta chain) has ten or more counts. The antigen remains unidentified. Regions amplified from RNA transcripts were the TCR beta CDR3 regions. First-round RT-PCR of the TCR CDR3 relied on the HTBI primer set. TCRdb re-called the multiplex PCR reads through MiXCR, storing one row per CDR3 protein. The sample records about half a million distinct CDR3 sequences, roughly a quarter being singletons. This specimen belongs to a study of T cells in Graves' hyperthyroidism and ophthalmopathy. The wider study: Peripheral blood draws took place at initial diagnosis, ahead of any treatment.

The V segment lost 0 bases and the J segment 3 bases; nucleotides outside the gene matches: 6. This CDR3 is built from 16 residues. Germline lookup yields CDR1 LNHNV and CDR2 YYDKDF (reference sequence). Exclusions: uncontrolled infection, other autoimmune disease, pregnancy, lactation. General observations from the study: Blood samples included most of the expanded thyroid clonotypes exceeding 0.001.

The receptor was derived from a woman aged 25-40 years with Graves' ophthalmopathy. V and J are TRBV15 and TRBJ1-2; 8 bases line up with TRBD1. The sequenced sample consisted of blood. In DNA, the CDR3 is TGTGCCACCAGCAGAGATCTGACAGGGGAAGACTATGGCTACACCTTC. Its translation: CATSRDLTGEDYGYTF.